What follows are 2 T cell receptor beta chains derived from one specimen sequenced in a study of T cell clonotyping in hematopoietic cell transplantation. Assay used: immunoSEQ multiplex PCR; TCRdb lists only in-frame clones, some missing. The data show 65,000 to 80,000 clones, about 96% seen once. Time point of the sample: recipient sample about 28 days before transplant, after cytoreduction. This sample comprised peripheral blood mononuclear cells, obtained before stem cell transplant. The receptors here all came from a woman aged 45-60 years with acute myeloid leukemia. Some clones in this sample may be carry-over from other donors' samples.

J is TRBJ1-3 and V is TRBV11-2; D unclear. V lost 1 base, J lost 8 bases, and 15 bases lay in between. The germline V gene encodes CDR1 SGHAT and CDR2 FQNNGV. The CDR3 runs 15 residues. DNA of the CDR3: TGTGCCAGCAGCTTAGGAGGAAACCCCTTGGACACCATATATTTT. Amino acid sequence: CASSLGGNPLDTIYF.

V and J are TRBV19 and TRBJ2-2; 7 bases map to TRBD2. CDR3 length: 15 amino acids. Germline V gene lookup returns CDR1 LNHDA and CDR2 SQIVND (reference sequence). With V trimmed by 5 bases and J by 6 bases, 9 bases remained unmatched. The CDR3 is CASSFAGAPPGELFF. CDR3 in DNA: TGTGCCAGTAGTTTTGCGGGAGCCCCCCCCGGGGAGCTGTTTTTT.